This TCR beta chain came from a study of radiation and T cells in renal cell carcinoma. This clone was recorded a few times. Its antigen is unknown. Whole-study results and caveats: In blood, top tumor clones expanded by 2 weeks, shrinking by 4.

TCRdb keeps only in-frame clones here, not all; method: immunoSEQ multiplex PCR. The sample holds 60,000 to 75,000 clones, more than 60% seen once. Germline-derived CDR1 and CDR2 are ENHRY and SYGVKD. The length of the CDR3 is 14 residues. V was shortened by 2 bases and J by 4 bases, with 12 bases between the two germline ends. The time point was: blood 4 weeks post-SBRT, at nephrectomy. Stated treatment: 15 Gy SBRT to primary tumor, nephrectomy 4 weeks later. Nephrectomy followed 15 Gy stereotactic body radiation by 4 weeks. Blood was sampled at baseline, 2 weeks and 4 weeks after SBRT. The specimen was blood, collected from a patient whose treatment included radiotherapy and nephrectomy. V gene TRBV10-3 combines with J gene TRBJ2-7; D tentatively reads TRBD1 or TRBD2 (5 bases each). The TCR was taken from a man between 60 and 70 years old with renal cell carcinoma. For the CDR3, the DNA is TGTGCCATCAGTGAGGACCGCTGGGGGTACGAGCAGTACTTC. Translation: CAISEDRWGYEQYF.